These 21 T cell receptor beta chains came from one sample sequenced in a study of blood T cell repertoires in COVID-19. The protocol was immunoSEQ multiplex PCR, while the TCRdb copy is restricted to in-frame clones and leaves out a portion. The sample contains some 64,000 clones, under 85% of which appear only once. Sequencing was done on a sample of peripheral blood. Every receptor here comes from a woman of 80 years or more with active or convalescent COVID-19.

The chain carries TRBV7-8 and TRBJ2-7; D perhaps matches TRBD1 (6 bases). The CDR3 covers 15 residues. Germline V gives CDR1 SGHVS, CDR2 FQNEAQ. Between the trimmed V and J ends, which lost 3 bases and 2 bases, there was a span of 14 bases. The CDR3 loop is CASSLGYGQTYEQYF. The CDR3 region has the DNA TGTGCCAGCAGCTTGGGATATGGACAGACCTACGAGCAGTACTTC.

A note on this clone: One junction end disagrees with the germline gene, perhaps due to a read error. This chain links TRBV7-2 with TRBJ1-2; D remains unclear. The CDR3 spans 17 residues. Germline assignment: CDR1 SGHTA and CDR2 FQGNSA. The CDR3 bases are TGTGCCAGCAGCCTAGCTTGGGCAAACCGCAGGCCCTATGGCTACACCTTC. Its protein product is CASSLAWANRRPYGYTF.

This chain joins TRBV7-6 and TRBJ1-1, with unresolved D. The CDR3 totals 13 residues. The germline gives CDR1 SGHVS, CDR2 FNYEAQ. With 5 bases removed from V and 0 bases from J, the gap between germline ends came to 7 bases. CDR3 DNA: TGTGCCAGCAGCCAAGACTTGAACACTGAAGCTTTCTTT. Translation: CASSQDLNTEAFF.

Points on this clone: Other DNA sequences from this sample encode an identical CDR3 as well. J is TRBJ1-2 and V is TRBV29-1, with D possibly matching TRBD1 (6 bases). Trimming took off 4 bases at V and 8 bases at J, with 14 bases between the two ends. The CDR3 consists of 12 residues. Germline V gene data show CDR1 as SQVTM and CDR2 as ANQGSEA. For the CDR3, the DNA is TGCAGCGTTGTACAGGGAGGGGACGGCTACACCTTC. It is translated as CSVVQGGDGYTF.

The chain joins TRBV19 to TRBJ2-7; D might be TRBD1 (6 bases). V gave up 5 bases and J gave up 0 bases, with 11 bases separating them. Germline CDR1 is LNHDA and CDR2 is SQIVND (reference sequence). The CDR3 loop spans 14 amino acids. CDR3 bases: TGTGCCAGTAGTTCTACAGGGCCCTCCTACGAGCAGTACTTC. Translating it yields CASSSTGPSYEQYF.

The chain combines TRBV5-4 with TRBJ1-3, with D perhaps TRBD1 (6 bases). Germline assignment: CDR1 SGHNT and CDR2 YYREEE (reference sequence). Trimming pared 3 bases from V and 0 bases from J, leaving 16 bases between. The CDR3 has 17 amino acids. The DNA of the CDR3 is TGTGCCAGCAGCTCGGACGGGACACCTAACTCTGGAAACACCATATATTTT. It codes for CASSSDGTPNSGNTIYF. Full variable domain (outside the CDR3, taken from reference TRBV5-4 and TRBJ1-3): ETGVTQSPTHLIKTRGQQVTLRCSSQSGHNTVSWYQQALGQGPQFIFQYYREEENGRGNFPPRFSGLQFPNYSSELNVNALELDDSALYLCASSSDGTPNSGNTIYFGEGSWLTVV.

The genes are TRBV2 and TRBJ2-4, with 8 nucleotides matching TRBD1. CDR1 and CDR2 from the germline V gene are SNHLY and FYNNEI. CDR3 length equals 18 residues. The J segment lost 0 bases and the V segment lost 6 bases, leaving 13 bases of the junction unmatched. This CDR3 reads CASSLRQGTSLAKNIQYF. The CDR3 DNA follows: TGTGCCAGCAGCCTGCGACAGGGGACATCGTTAGCCAAAAACATTCAGTACTTC.

V usage is TRBV29-1 and J usage is TRBJ2-7; 7 positions agree with TRBD1. The junction had 12 bases not matched to a gene; V was cut back by 0 bases and J by 4 bases. The CDR3 is 16 amino acids. Germline V gives CDR1 SQVTM, CDR2 ANQGSEA. CDR3 sequence (DNA): TGCAGCGTTGAAGATTCAATAGGGACAGAACCTTACGAGCAGTACTTC. The encoded protein is CSVEDSIGTEPYEQYF.

This sequence joins TRBV4-1 and TRBJ1-2; tentatively, D is TRBD1 (5 bases). Germline CDR1 and CDR2: MGHRA and YSYEKL. The CDR3 contains 16 residues. Trimming took 0 bases from V and 4 from J, leaving 15 bases between them. DNA of the CDR3: TGCGCCAGCAGCCAAGACGAGACAGCGATCATCTATGGCTACACCTTC. Translating gives CASSQDETAIIYGYTF.

This clone was observed a few times. The rearrangement links TRBV9 to TRBJ2-3, with 9 bases lining up with TRBD2. CDR3 length equals 17 residues. CDR1 is SGDLS, CDR2 YYNGEE, per germline. V lost 0 bases and J lost 4; bases outside the gene matches: 9. CDR3 protein: CASSVAGGGAGADTQYF. The CDR3 DNA is TGTGCCAGCAGCGTAGCGGGCGGGGGGGCCGGCGCAGATACGCAGTATTTT. Together with reference TRBV9 and TRBJ2-3, the CDR3 gives the full variable domain: DSGVTQTPKHLITATGQRVTLRCSPRSGDLSVYWYQQSLDQGLQFLIQYYNGEERAKGNILERFSAQQFPDLHSELNLSSLELGDSALYFCASSVAGGGAGADTQYFGPGTRLTVL.

The CDR3 loop reads CASSSNHLEQYF. Here the CDR3 DNA reads TGTGCCAGCAGCTCCAACCACCTAGAGCAGTACTTC. The rearrangement links TRBV13 to TRBJ2-7; D is ambiguous. The V end was cut by 4 bases, the J end by 7 bases, with 11 bases between. CDR1 is PRHDT and CDR2 is FYEKMQ in the germline V gene (reference sequence). The CDR3 spans 12 residues. Combining the CDR3 with reference TRBV13 and TRBJ2-7 gives the whole variable domain AAGVIQSPRHLIKEKRETATLKCYPIPRHDTVYWYQQGPGQDPQFLISFYEKMQSDKGSIPDRFSAQQFSDYHSELNMSSLELGDSALYFCASSSNHLEQYFGPGTRLTVT.

A remark on this clone: One junction end disagrees with the germline gene, perhaps due to a read error. The chain uses TRBV7-7 and TRBJ2-5; 7 nucleotides align to TRBD1. The CDR3 has 15 residues. CDR1 and CDR2 (germline): SSHAT, FNYEAQ (reference sequence). DNA of the CDR3: TGTGCTAGCAGCCCATCCGGACAGGTCCAAGAGACCCAGTACTTC. It specifies CASSPSGQVQETQYF.

The chain combines TRBV11-2 with TRBJ1-4, with D possibly being TRBD1 (6 bases). CDR1 is SGHAT and CDR2 is FQNNGV in the germline V gene. This CDR3 region has 13 residues. Trimming pared 3 bases from V and 8 bases from J, leaving 10 bases between. CDR3 coding DNA: TGTGCCAGCAGCTTCGACAGGCAGGAAAAACTGTTTTTT. Amino acid sequence: CASSFDRQEKLFF.

V and J are TRBV5-1 and TRBJ2-3; D gene unclear. The V end lost 1 base, the J end lost 0 bases, and 3 bases lay between the germline ends. The CDR3 spans 13 residues. Germline V gene lookup returns CDR1 SGHRS and CDR2 YFSETQ. The CDR3 bases are TGCGCCAGCAGCTTGCCGAGCACAGATACGCAGTATTTT. This translates into CASSLPSTDTQYF.

The rearrangement links TRBV13 to TRBJ2-7, with a weak D call TRBD2 (6 bases). The CDR3 extends over 14 amino acids. Germline lookup yields CDR1 PRHDT and CDR2 FYEKMQ (reference sequence). Trimming took off 2 bases at V and 3 bases at J, with 11 bases between the two ends. The CDR3 region is CASSLSGGIYEQYF. The CDR3 coding sequence is TGTGCCAGCAGCTTAAGTGGGGGGATCTACGAGCAGTACTTC. Using reference TRBV13 and TRBJ2-7 for the parts outside the CDR3, the full variable domain is AAGVIQSPRHLIKEKRETATLKCYPIPRHDTVYWYQQGPGQDPQFLISFYEKMQSDKGSIPDRFSAQQFSDYHSELNMSSLELGDSALYFCASSLSGGIYEQYFGPGTRLTVT.

This sequence joins TRBV7-3 and TRBJ1-1; TRBD1 agrees at 9 bases. With V trimmed by 5 bases and J by 5 bases, 12 bases remained unmatched. Germline CDR1 and CDR2: SGHTA and FQGTGA. This CDR3 comprises 16 residues. The CDR3 DNA reads TGTGCCAGCAGCCCGGAACAGGGGGCCCCGAGAACTGAAGCTTTCTTT. It encodes CASSPEQGAPRTEAFF.

The chain recombines TRBV6-5 with TRBJ1-5; D possibly corresponds to TRBD1 (6 bases). This CDR3 is 13 amino acids long. Germline V lookup: CDR1 MNHEY, CDR2 SVGAGI. Trimming took off 6 bases at V and 5 bases at J, with 11 bases between the two ends. CDR3 in DNA: TGTGCCAGCAGGGACAGTTTTTATCAGCCCCAGCATTTT. It is translated as CASRDSFYQPQHF.

This rearrangement joins TRBV7-8 to TRBJ1-1; 9 bases match TRBD1. V lost 5 bases and J lost 2; bases outside the gene matches: 6. Germline lookup yields CDR1 SGHVS and CDR2 FQNEAQ. CDR3 size: 15 residues. CDR3 nucleotide sequence: TGTGCCAGCAGCCCTCGGACAGGGGCAAACACTGAAGCTTTCTTT. Amino acids: CASSPRTGANTEAFF. The full variable domain, its missing parts supplied by reference TRBV7-8 and TRBJ1-1, is GAGVSQSPRYKVAKRGQDVALRCDPISGHVSLFWYQQALGQGPEFLTYFQNEAQLDKSGLPSDRFFAERPEGSVSTLKIQRTQQEDSAVYLCASSPRTGANTEAFFGQGTRLTVV.

V gene TRBV5-4 combines with J gene TRBJ1-4; the D gene is possibly TRBD1 (5 bases). Germline loops: CDR1 SGHNT, CDR2 YYREEE (reference sequence). V was shortened by 3 bases and J by 5 bases, with 14 bases between the two germline ends. The CDR3 consists of 15 residues. The CDR3 protein is CASSSFRASNEKLFF. As DNA, the CDR3 is TGTGCCAGCAGCTCTTTCAGGGCTTCCAATGAAAAACTGTTTTTT.

The chain combines TRBV10-3 with TRBJ1-1; D gene unclear. The germline V gene encodes CDR1 ENHRY and CDR2 SYGVKD. The ends were cut back, 10 bases at V and 1 base at J, with 13 bases in the middle. This CDR3 is 13 amino acids long. DNA of the CDR3: TGTGCCACCCAGGATCACCCGAACACTGAAGCTTTCTTT. Translated: CATQDHPNTEAFF.

This rearrangement joins TRBV15 to TRBJ1-1, with a tentative D call TRBD1 (6 bases). V was pared by 3 bases and J by 5 bases, with 16 bases between. The germline gives CDR1 LNHNV, CDR2 YYDKDF (reference sequence). This CDR3 is built from 15 residues. CDR3 region: CATSREQGRGTEAFF. In nucleotides, the CDR3 is TGTGCCACCAGCAGGGAACAGGGAAGAGGGACTGAAGCTTTCTTT.